This T cell receptor (beta chain) was retrieved from a study of T cell changes during pregnancy in multiple sclerosis (dated by TCRdb to between 2018 and 2021). Broadly, across the study: The study looked at changes in the T cell repertoire across pregnancy in women with multiple sclerosis.

In regard to this clone: It lacks a known antigen. No base-level quality is on record; no much larger clone is a single base apart.

The receptor library was made with the immunoSEQ multiplex PCR assay. TCRdb took this table from immuneACCESS and kept in-frame rearrangements with V and J called. Such tables lack part of the clones; where checked against another copy, unresolved V genes explain under half of the gap, and the rest is unexplained. In this sample the table shows approximately 61,000 clones, about 88% of which occur a single time. The ten largest clones capture 3.3% of the sample. The CDR3 has 13 amino acids, counting the end cysteine and phenylalanine. This entry keeps only the CDR3 DNA: 39 bases, framed from base 1. After removal of 3 bases from V and 10 bases from J, the junction retains 6 bases not matched to a gene. From a lookup of the germline V gene, CDR1 and CDR2 are MDHEN and SYDVKM.

The clonotype originates from a female donor in good health, enrolled as a control in a pregnancy study. The chain joins TRBV28 to TRBJ1-2; 9 junctional bases match TRBD1. The source material was peripheral blood, sampled in the first trimester of pregnancy. The nucleotide sequence reads TGTGCCAGCAGTTTGGAGGGGGACAGGGACTACACCTTC. Translated, it reads CASSLEGDRDYTF.